These T cell receptor beta chains were read from a single sample in a study of tumour-infiltrating T cells in Burkitt lymphoma. Measured with immunoSEQ multiplex PCR; TCRdb has only the in-frame clones, and not every one. The sample shows tens of thousands of clones, roughly 31% of them seen only once. Sample: tumor tissue. Every receptor here comes from a human donor with Burkitt lymphoma. CDR3s include the opening cysteine and the closing phenylalanine or tryptophan. A D gene is named only where the DNA matches it firmly. Some rows have no size entry. The others give once, few or many, or a class for an expanded clone.

clone_size	d_call	v_call	j_call	cdr3_aa	cdr3_nt
.	TRBD1	TRBV10-3	TRBJ1-2	CAIGRDSLTF	TGTGCCATTGGACGGGACAGTTTAACCTTC
few	.	TRBV6-5	TRBJ2-1	CASRGLTTDEQFF	TGTGCCAGCCGGGGACTTACTACGGATGAGCAGTTCTTC
.	.	TRBV6-6	TRBJ1-6	CASSYLGAENNSPLHF	TGTGCCAGCAGTTATCTAGGGGCAGAAAACAATTCACCCCTCCACTTT
few	.	TRBV30	TRBJ2-6	CAWSVGGGANVLTF	TGTGCCTGGAGTGTGGGGGGTGGGGCCAACGTCCTGACTTTC
.	.	TRBV5-4	TRBJ1-1	CASSFGPNRDVDTEAFF	TGTGCCAGCAGCTTCGGTCCTAATCGGGATGTTGACACTGAAGCTTTCTTT
.	TRBD2	TRBV10-2	TRBJ2-1	CASRGLAGDSSYNEQFF	TGCGCCAGTAGGGGACTAGCGGGGGACAGCTCCTACAATGAGCAGTTCTTC
.	.	TRBV19	TRBJ2-3	CASTTGGSFTDTQYF	TGTGCCAGTACCACGGGGGGCTCCTTCACAGATACGCAGTATTTT
few	TRBD1	TRBV29-1	TRBJ1-1	CSVEGDRGRIGSEAFF	TGCAGCGTTGAAGGGGACAGGGGACGAATTGGCTCTGAAGCTTTCTTT
.	.	TRBV10-3	TRBJ2-2	CAIREGAGTGELFF	TGTGCCATCAGGGAGGGGGCTGGCACCGGGGAGCTGTTTTTT
.	.	TRBV29-1	TRBJ2-3	CSVELGSWGTDTQYF	TGCAGCGTTGAATTAGGTAGCTGGGGCACAGATACGCAGTATTTT
.	TRBD2	TRBV5-3	TRBJ2-5	CARSLIGEVSASGGQETQYF	TGTGCCAGAAGCTTGATAGGTGAGGTGAGCGCAAGCGGGGGCCAAGAGACCCAGTACTTC
few	.	TRBV6-4	TRBJ1-5	CASSGWPQHF	TGTGCCAGCAGCGGTTGGCCCCAGCATTTT
few	TRBD1	TRBV5-4	TRBJ1-2	CASSLVQGEDGYTF	TGTGCCAGCAGCTTGGTGCAGGGGGAGGATGGCTACACCTTC
once	.	TRBV7-2	TRBJ2-3	CASSFAGAGDTQYF	TGTGCCAGCAGCTTCGCGGGGGCGGGAGATACGCAGTATTTT
.	TRBD1	TRBV27	TRBJ1-4	CASRTGQDWTNEKLFF	TGTGCCAGCAGGACGGGACAGGACTGGACTAATGAAAAACTGTTTTTT
few	.	TRBV4-1	TRBJ1-5	CASSRAGSNQPQHF	TGCGCCAGCAGCCGGGCGGGGAGCAATCAGCCCCAGCATTTT
.	.	TRBV9	TRBJ2-3	CASSVAPTGLSTDTQYF	TGTGCCAGCAGCGTAGCCCCGACAGGATTAAGCACAGATACGCAGTATTTT
few	.	TRBV2	TRBJ1-2	CASPGYTF	TGTGCCAGCCCAGGCTACACCTTC
few	.	TRBV5-1	TRBJ2-7	CASRPTGLTYEQYF	TGCGCCAGCAGACCAACAGGGCTCACCTACGAGCAGTACTTC
.	.	TRBV27	TRBJ2-1	CASSFSGYNEQFF	TGTGCCAGCAGTTTTTCGGGGTACAATGAGCAGTTCTTC
.	.	TRBV7-9	TRBJ1-5	CASSRGLQPQHF	TGTGCCAGCAGCCGGGGCCTCCAGCCCCAGCATTTT
.	TRBD1	TRBV10-2	TRBJ1-6	CASSPGGSLHF	TGCGCCAGCAGTCCAGGGGGCTCCCTCCACTTT
.	.	TRBV11-2	TRBJ2-7	CASSPSGEKQYF	TGTGCCAGCAGCCCTTCGGGGGAGAAGCAGTACTTC
few	TRBD2	TRBV5-4	TRBJ2-3	CASSHDGRVTDTQYF	TGTGCCAGCAGCCATGACGGGAGGGTCACAGATACGCAGTATTTT
few	TRBD1	TRBV14	TRBJ2-7	CASSHGQGFYEQYF	TGTGCCAGCAGCCACGGACAGGGTTTCTACGAGCAGTACTTC
few	.	TRBV7-9	TRBJ1-6	CASSPGRGPNNSPLHF	TGTGCCAGCAGCCCGGGACGGGGACCAAATAATTCACCCCTCCACTTT
.	.	TRBV6-5	TRBJ1-6	CASSPGSNSPLHF	TGTGCCAGCAGCCCAGGAAGCAATTCACCCCTCCACTTT
few	TRBD1	TRBV19	TRBJ2-5	CASSPSNRGETQYF	TGTGCCAGTAGTCCCTCGAACAGGGGTGAGACCCAGTACTTC
.	TRBD1	TRBV18	TRBJ2-5	CASSPTGVQETQYF	TGTGCCAGCTCACCAACAGGGGTACAAGAGACCCAGTACTTC
few	.	TRBV1	TRBJ2-5	CTSSLRRTQYF	TGCACCAGCAGCCTGAGGAGGACCCAGTACTTC
few	TRBD1	TRBV4-3	TRBJ2-1	CASSPGQGDYEQFF	TGCGCCAGCAGCCCGGGACAGGGGGATTATGAGCAGTTCTTC
.	TRBD1	TRBV4-2	TRBJ1-6	CASSQGLQGDNSPLHF	TGTGCCAGCAGCCAAGGGTTACAGGGGGATAATTCACCCCTCCACTTT
.	TRBD2	TRBV9	TRBJ2-1	CASSVLAGGTEQFF	TGTGCCAGCAGCGTACTAGCGGGGGGGACTGAGCAGTTCTTC
few	.	TRBV6-4	TRBJ2-2	CASSWTISTGELFF	TGTGCCAGCAGCTGGACTATATCCACCGGGGAGCTGTTTTTT
.	TRBD1	TRBV5-1	TRBJ1-1	CASSLEGTEYREAFF	TGCGCCAGCAGCTTGGAAGGGACAGAGTACCGTGAAGCTTTCTTT
few	.	TRBV6-1	TRBJ2-7	CASSEIGYEQYF	TGTGCCAGCAGTGAAATTGGCTACGAGCAGTACTTC
.	.	TRBV15	TRBJ2-7	CATSRVGYEQYF	TGTGCCACCAGCAGAGTAGGTTACGAGCAGTACTTC
.	TRBD1	TRBV2	TRBJ1-5	CASSRGQFNQPQHF	TGTGCCAGCAGTAGGGGACAGTTCAATCAGCCCCAGCATTTT
.	TRBD1	TRBV7-8	TRBJ2-2	CASGQDFGGELFF	TGTGCCAGCGGACAGGACTTCGGCGGGGAGCTGTTTTTT
few	TRBD2	TRBV5-1	TRBJ2-2	CASSPLAGDSNTGELFF	TGCGCCAGCAGCCCACTAGCGGGGGACTCGAACACCGGGGAGCTGTTTTTT
.	.	TRBV27	TRBJ2-6	CASSQPQVSGANVLTF	TGTGCCAGCAGTCAGCCCCAGGTGTCTGGGGCCAACGTCCTGACTTTC
.	.	TRBV2	TRBJ1-4	CASSEARATSGNEKLFF	TGTGCCAGCAGTGAGGCCAGGGCCACCTCGGGTAATGAAAAACTGTTTTTT
.	.	TRBV7-9	TRBJ1-4	CASSVDGATNEKLFF	TGTGCCAGCAGCGTCGACGGCGCAACTAATGAAAAACTGTTTTTT
.	.	TRBV10-3	TRBJ1-5	CAISAQRTSNQPQHF	TGTGCCATCAGTGCACAGCGTACTAGCAATCAGCCCCAGCATTTT
.	.	TRBV19	TRBJ2-2	CASSIRAGELFF	TGTGCCAGTAGTATTCGGGCCGGGGAGCTGTTTTTT
.	.	TRBV6-5	TRBJ2-3	CASSYSGDGRDTQYF	TGTGCCAGCAGTTACTCGGGGGACGGGCGCGATACGCAGTATTTT
few	.	TRBV5-4	TRBJ2-7	CASSLASGQGVYEQYF	TGTGCCAGCAGCTTGGCCAGTGGGCAAGGGGTCTACGAGCAGTACTTC
.	.	TRBV10-3	TRBJ1-5	CAISESGVNVQPQHF	TGTGCCATCAGTGAGTCTGGGGTTAACGTTCAGCCCCAGCATTTT
few	.	TRBV5-1	TRBJ2-7	CASSLGSGPNEQYF	TGCGCCAGCAGCTTGGGGTCAGGCCCTAACGAGCAGTACTTC